This T cell receptor beta chain came from a study of shared clonotypes between healthy human individuals. Findings and limits, study-wide: What rarefaction showed was incomplete sorted-subset sequencing despite large depth. Naive subsets usually exceeded memory subsets in estimated richness.

CDR1 SGHDN and CDR2 FVKESK come from the germline V gene. The CDR3 length is 12 residues. Trimming stripped 3 bases from V and 5 bases from J, with 7 bases between. The study enrolled healthy HIV-negative adults without recent acute infections or vaccinations as donors. Every contributor of samples was a Caucasian grown-up residing in Nashville, Tennessee. Regarding this clone: No antigen is known for it.

Only in-frame clones appear in the TCRdb table, and some are missing; sequencing was by immunoSEQ multiplex PCR. The table lists roughly 2.5 million clones, more than 90% of them singletons, with over 0.12% in the top ten. The clonotype comes from a young man in good health. The chain has TRBV14 and TRBJ2-5, with D uncertain. Sample: naive CD4+ T cells sorted from blood. The subset is: CD45RA+ positively selected. The CDR3 is CASSHIPETQYF. The DNA for the CDR3 is TGTGCCAGCAGCCATATCCCCGAGACCCAGTACTTC.